This entry concerns a single T cell receptor beta chain. Clones were read by immunoSEQ multiplex PCR, and TCRdb kept only the in-frame ones, dropping some. This sample's clone table lists 30,000 to 40,000 clones. This sample stems from a study of T cells in women clearing cervical HPV infection. The wider study: Case blood drawn at lesion detection; control blood after infection cleared.

Prevalent HPV16 infections were excluded; only incident single HPV16 infections included. The source is a woman aged 18-70 years with a cervical HPV16 infection that either progressed to CIN3+ or cleared (not recorded which). Sequencing used blood buffy coat.

The CDR3 sequence: CSASPRGAGANVLTF. The covered CDR3 bases are TGCAGTGCTAGTCCGCGGGGGGCTGGGGCCAACGTC. The chain employs TRBV20-1 and TRBJ2-6, with 8 bases identical to TRBD2. The read ends 3 residues shy of where the CDR3 ends; the end is completed using the germline J gene. The germline CDR1 and CDR2 sequences are DFQATT and SNEGSKA (reference sequence). Trimming at V came to 3 bases and at J to 2 bases, leaving 3 bases not matched to a gene. The CDR3 sequence is 15 residues long.